These 29 T cell receptor beta chains originate from one sample sequenced in a study of T cells after yellow fever vaccination. TCRdb re-derived calls from the 5' RACE reads in MiXCR, one entry per CDR3 protein. The top ten clones hold around 15% of a sample with 500,000 to 650,000 distinct CDR3 sequences, roughly 13% of them seen once. The source was PBMCs, collected on the day of the yellow fever booster vaccination. The receptors here all came from a man in his thirties or forties who received the YFV17D yellow fever vaccine.

The genes are TRBV30 and TRBJ2-7; D is unclear. Germline V gene lookup returns CDR1 GTSNPN and CDR2 SVGIG (reference sequence). The CDR3 sequence is 12 residues long. V shed 4 bases and J shed 6 bases, with 13 bases lying between them. In nucleotides, the CDR3 is TGTGCCTGGAATCATGGCCGTGGCGAGCAGTACTTC. Translated: CAWNHGRGEQYF.

Only a few counts were recorded for this clonotype. The chain employs TRBV7-2 and TRBJ2-5, with 7 bases aligning to TRBD2. The germline V gene has CDR1 SGHTA and CDR2 FQGNSA. The CDR3 sequence is 13 residues long. V lost 11 bases and J lost 1; bases outside the gene matches: 7. The CDR3 nucleotides are TGTGCCGCCACTAGCGCCACCCAAGAGACCCAGTACTTC. Translated, it gives CAATSATQETQYF.

This clonotype occurred a few times. The V gene is TRBV7-2, the J gene TRBJ2-2; TRBD1 might be the D (6 bases). CDR3 size: 15 residues. Germline lookup yields CDR1 SGHTA and CDR2 FQGNSA. V was cut by 5 bases and J by 4 bases, with 14 bases left in between. The CDR3 here is CASSPQGGFTGELFF. DNA for the CDR3: TGTGCCAGCAGCCCCCAAGGGGGATTCACCGGGGAGCTGTTTTTT.

This clonotype was recorded many times. The chain links TRBV6-2 or TRBV6-3 to TRBJ2-6; D remains ambiguous. The V and J ends lost 4 bases and 0 bases respectively, with 13 bases between them. In germline, CDR1 is MNHEY, CDR2 SVGEGT. The CDR3 loop spans 17 amino acids. CDR3 sequence (DNA): TGTGCCAGCAGTTCCTCGACATCTTCCTCTGGGGCCAACGTCCTGACTTTC. It yields the protein CASSSSTSSSGANVLTF.

There are a few counts of this clonotype. The chain joins TRBV13 to TRBJ2-7; 7 bases are a match to TRBD2. The CDR3 loop spans 15 amino acids. Trimming at V came to 5 bases and at J to 3 bases, leaving 10 bases not matched to a gene. Germline CDR1 and CDR2: PRHDT and FYEKMQ (reference sequence). CDR3 amino acids: CASSRHSSGDYEQYF. The CDR3 DNA follows: TGTGCCAGCAGCAGACACTCTAGCGGAGACTACGAGCAGTACTTC.

This clonotype was recorded at least ten times. At one boundary the junction diverges from the germline segment, which might be a read error. The J gene is TRBJ2-1, the V gene TRBV7-7, with D uncertain. This CDR3 spans 13 amino acids. CDR1 and CDR2 from the germline V gene are SSHAT and FNYEAQ (reference sequence). The DNA for the CDR3 is TGTGCTAGCAGCTTAACGGAGTACAATGAGCAGTTCTTC. Its protein product is CASSLTEYNEQFF.

This clonotype was counted a few times. The chain couples TRBV24-1 to TRBJ1-1, with D possibly being TRBD1 (6 bases). The V gene's germline CDR1 is KGHDR and CDR2 SFDVKD. The CDR3 consists of 12 residues. V was cut by 9 bases and J by 1 base, with 8 bases left in between. CDR3 bases: TGTGCCACCGGGGGCCCGAACACTGAAGCTTTCTTT. Protein sequence: CATGGPNTEAFF.

In its sample, this clonotype was seen a few times. V usage is TRBV6-4 and J usage is TRBJ2-3; TRBD2 agrees at 7 bases. This CDR3 comprises 12 residues. The trim removed 6 bases at V and 9 bases at J, leaving 6 bases unmatched. CDR1 and CDR2 (germline): MRHNA, SNTAGT. CDR3 region: CASSTGGSTQYF. The CDR3 DNA is TGTGCCAGCAGCACCGGCGGGAGCACGCAGTATTTT.

The gene calls are TRBV9 and TRBJ2-5; TRBD2 matches at 7 bases. The CDR3 covers 13 residues. The V gene's germline CDR1 is SGDLS and CDR2 YYNGEE. V was clipped by 0 bases and J by 7 bases; unmatched bases: 3. CDR3 coding DNA: TGTGCCAGCAGCGTAGAGGGCGGGAGGACCCAGTACTTC. Translated: CASSVEGGRTQYF.

V is TRBV12-3 or TRBV12-4 and J is TRBJ1-4; 9 bases agree with TRBD1. J gave up 6 bases and V 7 bases, and 6 bases lay outside the gene matches. The CDR3 is made up of 14 amino acids. For the CDR3, the DNA is TGTGCCAGCACCCTCGGGACAGGGCATGAAAAACTGTTTTTT. Amino acid sequence: CASTLGTGHEKLFF.

CDR3 DNA: TGTGCCAGCAGACCCGAAATGAGAAATGAGCAGTTCTTC. Translating it yields CASRPEMRNEQFF. This chain uses TRBV6-1 with TRBJ2-1; D not certain. The CDR3 runs to 13 residues. Trimming took off 6 bases at V and 7 bases at J, with 13 bases between the two ends. Per germline, CDR1 MNHNS and CDR2 SASEGT.

This chain joins TRBV4-3 and TRBJ1-4, with TRBD1 as a possible D gene (5 bases). Germline loops: CDR1 LGHNA, CDR2 YSLEER. The CDR3 is 15 residues long. V dropped 6 bases and J dropped 7 bases, with 18 bases sitting between them. CDR3 sequence: CASSPGPIGSEKLFF. As DNA, the CDR3 is TGCGCCAGCAGTCCGGGACCGATAGGAAGTGAAAAACTGTTTTTT.

The sample holds a few counts of this clonotype. The V call is TRBV9, the J call TRBJ2-1, with D perhaps TRBD1 or TRBD2 (5 bases each). The CDR3 consists of 15 residues. CDR1 is SGDLS and CDR2 is YYNGEE in the germline V gene. Trimming left V 0 bases short and J 5 bases short, with 12 bases between. The CDR3 nucleotides read TGTGCCAGCAGCGTAGTTTCTAGGGGAGACAATGAGCAGTTCTTC. Its translation is CASSVVSRGDNEQFF.

The chain is built from TRBV6-2 or TRBV6-3 and TRBJ2-3; 7 positions agree with TRBD2. The CDR3 extends over 15 amino acids. The germline V gene has CDR1 MNHEY and CDR2 SVGEGT. With 2 bases clipped from V and 5 bases from J, the junction kept 7 bases outside the gene matches. The CDR3 here is CASSYLGGSGDTQYF. CDR3 DNA: TGTGCCAGCAGTTACCTCGGCGGGAGTGGAGATACGCAGTATTTT.

V usage is TRBV20-1 and J usage is TRBJ2-1; 8 nucleotides match TRBD1. The CDR3 sequence is 12 residues long. The V gene's germline CDR1 is DFQATT and CDR2 SNEGSKA (reference sequence). V was clipped by 4 bases and J by 8 bases; unmatched bases: 4. This CDR3 is CSATFRGHEQFF. The CDR3, as DNA: TGCAGTGCTACCTTCAGGGGGCATGAGCAGTTCTTC.

This clonotype was counted between two and nine times. The CDR3, as DNA: TGCAGCTCCGGACGTACTTTGGGCACTGAAGCTTTCTTT. This sequence encodes CSSGRTLGTEAFF. J is TRBJ1-1 and V is TRBV20-1; D unclear. There are 13 residues in the CDR3. Germline V CDR1 and CDR2: DFQATT, SNEGSKA (reference sequence).

The rearrangement links TRBV2 to TRBJ2-7, with 13 bases matching TRBD2. CDR3 length equals 13 residues. The V segment lost 7 bases and the J segment 5 bases; nucleotides outside the gene matches: 2. Germline V gene sequence: CDR1 SNHLY, CDR2 FYNNEI. CDR3 DNA: TGTGCCAGCATGGGGACTAGCGGGAACGAGCAGTACTTC. Protein product: CASMGTSGNEQYF.

This chain links TRBV6-2 or TRBV6-3 with TRBJ2-5; D gene unclear. There are 13 residues in the CDR3. The germline gives CDR1 MNHEY, CDR2 SVGEGT. With 11 bases removed from V and 1 base from J, the gap between germline ends came to 14 bases. The CDR3 spells CAGNTASQETQYF. The CDR3 DNA is TGTGCCGGAAACACAGCGAGCCAAGAGACCCAGTACTTC.

This clonotype was detected only a few times. The V call is TRBV10-3, the J call TRBJ2-2; TRBD1 aligns across 7 bases. From germline, CDR1 is ENHRY and CDR2 SYGVKD. With 1 base clipped from V and 6 bases from J, the junction kept 2 bases outside the gene matches. This CDR3 spans 14 amino acids. The chain's CDR3 is CAISELQGPGELFF. The CDR3 region has the DNA TGTGCCATCAGTGAGTTACAGGGGCCCGGGGAGCTGTTTTTT.

This sequence joins TRBV6-1 and TRBJ1-5; D call uncertain. Germline CDR1 is MNHNS and CDR2 is SASEGT. V was cut by 6 bases and J by 3 bases, with 12 bases left in between. There are 14 residues in the CDR3. The CDR3 region is CASSPPGVNQPQHF. The CDR3 DNA sequence: TGTGCCAGCAGCCCTCCGGGCGTCAATCAGCCCCAGCATTTT.

This clonotype showed up many times. This sequence joins TRBV29-1 and TRBJ2-1; D may be TRBD2 (6 bases). This CDR3 has 12 residues. CDR1 and CDR2 from the germline V gene are SQVTM and ANQGSEA. CDR3 sequence (DNA): TGCACCACAATGCGCGGGAAGAATGAGCAGTTCTTC. It yields the protein CTTMRGKNEQFF.

This clonotype came up a few times. The genes are TRBV12-3 or TRBV12-4 and TRBJ2-7, with 7 bases fitting TRBD2. V shed 1 base and J 0 bases; nucleotides not matched to a gene: 6. The CDR3 extends over 16 amino acids. This chain's CDR3 is CASSLGQGGGSYEQYF. As DNA, the CDR3 is TGTGCCAGCAGTTTAGGCCAGGGCGGGGGCTCCTACGAGCAGTACTTC.

This clonotype has just a few counts. V is TRBV2 and J is TRBJ2-3, with 7 bases identical to TRBD1. CDR3 size: 13 residues. With V trimmed by 7 bases and J by 1 base, 2 bases remained unmatched. Germline-derived CDR1 and CDR2 are SNHLY and FYNNEI. This CDR3 reads CASTGQGTDTQYF. In nucleotides, the CDR3 is TGTGCCAGCACAGGACAGGGCACAGATACGCAGTATTTT.

There are a few counts of this clonotype. This chain uses TRBV24-1 with TRBJ2-1, with TRBD1 identical over 8 bases. The germline V gene has CDR1 KGHDR and CDR2 SFDVKD. The CDR3 extends over 17 amino acids. V was pared by 4 bases and J by 3 bases, with 10 bases of the junction left unmatched. The CDR3 DNA reads as TGTGCCACCAGTGACCCGTCCCGGGACAGGAACTACAATGAGCAGTTCTTC. Amino acids: CATSDPSRDRNYNEQFF.

This chain connects TRBV5-5 to TRBJ2-5, with D perhaps TRBD2 (6 bases). The CDR3 length is 15 residues. The germline V and J ends were trimmed by 4 bases and 5 bases, with 18 bases remaining between them. Germline CDR1 is SGHKS and CDR2 is YYEKEE (reference sequence). Here the CDR3 DNA reads TGTGCCAGCAGCCTCCCCGGGGGAAGGAGTGAGACCCAGTACTTC. Encoded protein: CASSLPGGRSETQYF.

CDR3 nucleotides: TGTGCCATCAGGGGCCAAGAGACCCAGTACTTC. This codes for CAIRGQETQYF. The chain has TRBV10-3 and TRBJ2-5; D unclear. V lost 6 bases and J 1 base, leaving 3 bases between the germline ends. This CDR3 spans 11 amino acids. The germline V gene encodes CDR1 ENHRY and CDR2 SYGVKD.

The chain employs TRBV20-1 and TRBJ1-5; 7 bases are a match to TRBD1. The J segment lost 0 bases and the V segment lost 5 bases, leaving 4 bases of the junction unmatched. Germline CDR1 DFQATT, CDR2 SNEGSKA (reference sequence). The CDR3 extends over 14 amino acids. In DNA, the CDR3 is TGCAGTGCTCCAGGGGGGTATAGCAATCAGCCCCAGCATTTT. This translates into CSAPGGYSNQPQHF.

This clonotype was seen only a few times. This chain uses TRBV14 with TRBJ1-1; tentatively, D is TRBD1 (6 bases). CDR1 and CDR2 (germline): SGHDN, FVKESK. This CDR3 spans 17 amino acids. Trimming left V 1 base short and J 6 bases short, with 21 bases between. The CDR3 DNA reads TGTGCCAGCAGCCAAGGGATGTTAGGGGGGTCTGGCCCTGAAGCTTTCTTT. This codes for CASSQGMLGGSGPEAFF.

This clonotype showed up just a few times. V usage is TRBV20-1 and J usage is TRBJ2-3; 9 positions match TRBD2. The V and J ends lost 6 bases and 5 bases, in that order; junction bases with no gene match: 3. There are 12 residues in the CDR3. From germline, CDR1 is DFQATT and CDR2 SNEGSKA (reference sequence). The CDR3 reads CSALAGVDTQYF. The DNA for the CDR3 is TGCAGTGCCTTAGCGGGGGTAGATACGCAGTATTTT.